Listed below are T cell receptor beta chains from one sample, sequenced in a study of CD8 T cells in ankylosing spondylitis. TCRdb re-analysed the 5' RACE reads in MiXCR, keeping a single row per CDR3 protein. The sample shows 200,000 to 250,000 distinct CDR3 sequences, about 30% of them seen only once. Input material: blood, either unsorted or a sorted T cell fraction (not recorded which). The receptor source for this set is a male donor with ankylosing spondylitis or in good health (not recorded which). Both conserved end residues are trimmed from each CDR3.

cdr3_aa: ASTPWGLRETQY
v_call: TRBV11-2
j_call: TRBJ2-5

cdr3_aa: SAAVAVGHEQY
v_call: TRBV20-1
j_call: TRBJ2-7

cdr3_aa: SARTSGGPETQY
v_call: TRBV20-1
j_call: TRBJ2-5

cdr3_aa: ASSFAGRLIDTQY
v_call: TRBV5-6
j_call: TRBJ2-3

cdr3_aa: SGRLAGGAGDTQY
v_call: TRBV29-1
j_call: TRBJ2-3

cdr3_aa: ASTRDRGSYNEQF
v_call: TRBV12-3/TRBV12-4
j_call: TRBJ2-1

cdr3_aa: ASSNPRDRVYEQY
v_call: TRBV21-1
j_call: TRBJ2-7

cdr3_aa: SVEQSYEQY
v_call: TRBV29-1
j_call: TRBJ2-7

cdr3_aa: ASSLWANQPQH
v_call: TRBV12-3/TRBV12-4
j_call: TRBJ1-5

cdr3_aa: ASSPGSETQY
v_call: TRBV3-1
j_call: TRBJ2-5

cdr3_aa: ASSQVGPAEGYT
v_call: TRBV3-1
j_call: TRBJ1-2

cdr3_aa: SASRQGIGELF
v_call: TRBV20-1
j_call: TRBJ2-2

cdr3_aa: ASIGQGSTDTQY
v_call: TRBV5-6
j_call: TRBJ2-3

cdr3_aa: ASSLAAVATQETQY
v_call: TRBV5-1
j_call: TRBJ2-5

cdr3_aa: ASSPGWDNSYEQY
v_call: TRBV5-1
j_call: TRBJ2-7

cdr3_aa: SATLGGGGTEAF
v_call: TRBV20-1
j_call: TRBJ1-1

cdr3_aa: SARGTSGGSYEQY
v_call: TRBV20-1
j_call: TRBJ2-7

cdr3_aa: AIRVRGYHEQY
v_call: TRBV10-3
j_call: TRBJ2-7

cdr3_aa: SASAGLAGITQY
v_call: TRBV20-1
j_call: TRBJ2-3

cdr3_aa: ASRKGGLSSNQPQH
v_call: TRBV6-1
j_call: TRBJ1-5

cdr3_aa: SARSDQETQY
v_call: TRBV20-1
j_call: TRBJ2-5

cdr3_aa: SAYRQGSSYNSPLH
v_call: TRBV20-1
j_call: TRBJ1-6

cdr3_aa: SADPSGANVLT
v_call: TRBV20-1
j_call: TRBJ2-6

cdr3_aa: STAGGRYNEQF
v_call: TRBV20-1
j_call: TRBJ2-1

cdr3_aa: ASRSDRVTEAF
v_call: TRBV6-1
j_call: TRBJ1-1

cdr3_aa: ASSPRNWDQY
v_call: TRBV6-6
j_call: TRBJ2-5

cdr3_aa: ASSPGLAANEQF
v_call: TRBV7-9
j_call: TRBJ2-1

cdr3_aa: ASSSTDGWSSYEQY
v_call: TRBV7-9
j_call: TRBJ2-7

cdr3_aa: SAGRDRSNQPQH
v_call: TRBV20-1
j_call: TRBJ1-5

cdr3_aa: SAIILGGSNQPQH
v_call: TRBV20-1
j_call: TRBJ1-5

cdr3_aa: SAARDGAGETQY
v_call: TRBV29-1
j_call: TRBJ2-5

cdr3_aa: ASSAKGLAGLPSQY
v_call: TRBV28
j_call: TRBJ2-7

cdr3_aa: AIHEMAGGTNEQF
v_call: TRBV10-3
j_call: TRBJ2-1

cdr3_aa: SARETGQGSRGAF
v_call: TRBV20-1
j_call: TRBJ1-1

cdr3_aa: ASSPSGGDNYGYT
v_call: TRBV3-1
j_call: TRBJ1-2

cdr3_aa: ASKLAGGRETQY
v_call: TRBV27
j_call: TRBJ2-5

cdr3_aa: ASSLLGAKNIQY
v_call: TRBV5-1
j_call: TRBJ2-4

cdr3_aa: ASSLVWGEQF
v_call: TRBV5-1
j_call: TRBJ2-1

cdr3_aa: SVAGQSTDTQY
v_call: TRBV29-1
j_call: TRBJ2-3

cdr3_aa: ASSLLGQEVNEQF
v_call: TRBV7-6
j_call: TRBJ2-1

cdr3_aa: ASSPPIGTDTQY
v_call: TRBV18
j_call: TRBJ2-3

cdr3_aa: ATTGLSTDTQY
v_call: TRBV27
j_call: TRBJ2-3

cdr3_aa: ASSSPATSGGSYNEQF
v_call: TRBV7-3
j_call: TRBJ2-1

cdr3_aa: ASSLLGGGLETQY
v_call: TRBV12-3/TRBV12-4
j_call: TRBJ2-5

cdr3_aa: AWSGGANNEQF
v_call: TRBV30
j_call: TRBJ2-1

cdr3_aa: ASSFRDRGFGYT
v_call: TRBV5-1
j_call: TRBJ1-2

cdr3_aa: SAMTGRRSYEQY
v_call: TRBV20-1
j_call: TRBJ2-7

cdr3_aa: SALAGLSSYEQY
v_call: TRBV20-1
j_call: TRBJ2-7

cdr3_aa: ATSRDRGSSYNEQF
v_call: TRBV15
j_call: TRBJ2-1

cdr3_aa: ASSPWTSGDPGTF
v_call: TRBV12-3/TRBV12-4
j_call: TRBJ2-1

cdr3_aa: ASSERQETGYT
v_call: TRBV25-1
j_call: TRBJ1-2

cdr3_aa: SASEHGDEQF
v_call: TRBV20-1
j_call: TRBJ2-1

cdr3_aa: ASSQGAAIRMNTEAF
v_call: TRBV4-1
j_call: TRBJ1-1

cdr3_aa: ASSLETDVLYGYT
v_call: TRBV7-9
j_call: TRBJ1-2